This TCR beta chain was sequenced in a study of blood T cell repertoires in COVID-19. CDR1 and CDR2 (germline): MDHEN, SYDVKM. This CDR3 is built from 15 residues. V lost 5 bases, J lost 10 bases, and 9 bases stayed unmatched. Produced via immunoSEQ multiplex PCR; TCRdb's table is partial and in-frame only. The table lists over 100,000 clones, about 72% of them singletons, with 9.5% to 10% in the top ten. Sample: peripheral blood. The sequence derives from a man in his 60s with active or convalescent COVID-19. The V gene is TRBV28, the J gene TRBJ2-1; TRBD2 aligns across 12 bases. The CDR3 is CASSPETSGSREQFF. The DNA of the CDR3 is TGTGCCAGCAGTCCCGAGACTAGCGGGAGTCGGGAGCAGTTCTTC.